These 15 T cell receptor beta chains share one sample of origin, sequenced in a study of T cell responses to AZD1222 COVID-19 vaccine. Assay: immunoSEQ multiplex PCR; the TCRdb copy retains only in-frame clones and omits some. The sample shows over 95,000 clones, roughly 92% of them seen only once. Sequencing used peripheral blood, obtained on day 0 of AZD1222 vaccination. Receptor source: an adult in good health.

J is TRBJ2-7 and V is TRBV7-2, with D unresolved. The germline V and J ends were trimmed by 5 bases and 0 bases, with 14 bases remaining between them. CDR1 and CDR2 from the germline V gene are SGHTA and FQGNSA. This CDR3 comprises 15 residues. This CDR3 is CASSLDLTASYEQYF. CDR3 DNA: TGTGCCAGCAGCCTCGACCTCACAGCCTCCTACGAGCAGTACTTC. Drawing the rest from reference TRBV7-2 and TRBJ2-7, the complete variable domain is GAGVSQSPSNKVTEKGKDVELRCDPISGHTALYWYRQSLGQGLEFLIYFQGNSAPDKSGLPSDRFSAERTGGSVSTLTIQRTQQEDSAVYLCASSLDLTASYEQYFGPGTRLTVT.

This clone was observed a few times. CDR3 sequence reads: CASSEPHRQVNSPLHF. Here the CDR3 DNA reads TGCGCCAGCAGTGAGCCGCACCGACAGGTGAATTCACCCCTCCACTTT. V is TRBV10-1 and J is TRBJ1-6; tentative D call: TRBD1 (6 bases). V lost 2 bases and J 7 bases, leaving 15 bases between the germline ends. Germline-derived CDR1 and CDR2 are WNHNN and SYGVQD (reference sequence). This CDR3 has 16 residues.

The chain links TRBV3-1 (or the pseudogene TRBV3-2) to TRBJ2-1, with TRBD2 matching over 16 bases. This CDR3 has 18 amino acids. Unmatched junction bases numbered 7, after V lost 2 bases and J lost 6 bases. CDR1 and CDR2 from the germline V gene are LGHDT and YNNKEL (reference sequence). This CDR3 reads CASSQLGLAGGRINEQFF. Here the CDR3 DNA reads TGTGCCAGCAGCCAATTGGGACTAGCGGGGGGGCGGATCAATGAGCAGTTCTTC.

V and J are TRBV13 and TRBJ2-3, with 8 nucleotides matching TRBD1. The CDR3 is made up of 15 amino acids. V lost 0 bases, J lost 3 bases, and 2 bases stayed unmatched. Germline CDR1 PRHDT, CDR2 FYEKMQ (reference sequence). CDR3 nucleotide sequence: TGTGCCAGCAGCTTAGGAAGACAGGGGACAGATACGCAGTATTTT. It encodes CASSLGRQGTDTQYF.

The chain uses TRBV2 and TRBJ2-4; TRBD1 matches 7 bases. V gave up 6 bases and J gave up 0 bases; unmatched junction bases: 8. The CDR3 contains 16 residues. From germline, CDR1 is SNHLY and CDR2 FYNNEI. The CDR3 DNA is TGTGCCAGCAGAAAAGACAGGGTCGGAGCCAAAAACATTCAGTACTTC. It encodes CASRKDRVGAKNIQYF.

The rearrangement uses TRBV7-8 and TRBJ2-5, with TRBD2 identical over 7 bases. CDR1 and CDR2 (germline): SGHVS, FQNEAQ. Losses at the gene ends were 4 bases for V and 0 bases for J; bases not matched to a gene: 11. This CDR3 contains 17 residues. The CDR3 DNA reads TGTGCCAGCAGCTCTCCCTTCGAGCGGGGCTACCAAGAGACCCAGTACTTC. It encodes CASSSPFERGYQETQYF.

The chain employs TRBV3-1 (or the pseudogene TRBV3-2) and TRBJ1-2; D call uncertain. V lost 0 bases and J 2 bases, leaving 16 bases between the germline ends. The germline V gene encodes CDR1 LGHDT and CDR2 YNNKEL (reference sequence). The length of the CDR3 is 17 residues. The CDR3 loop is CASSQDARPYRNYGYTF. For the CDR3, the DNA is TGTGCCAGCAGCCAAGATGCGAGGCCGTACCGCAACTATGGCTACACCTTC.

The chain combines TRBV29-1 with TRBJ1-1; 8 nucleotides agree with TRBD1. The length of the CDR3 is 13 residues. Germline CDR1 and CDR2: SQVTM and ANQGSEA. V trimming: 6 bases; J trimming: 0 bases; junction bases outside the gene matches: 3. The CDR3 reads CSVGTGMNTEAFF. The CDR3 coding sequence is TGCAGCGTCGGGACAGGAATGAACACTGAAGCTTTCTTT.

J is TRBJ2-7 and V is TRBV5-4, with D unresolved. Looked up from germline, CDR1 is SGHNT and CDR2 is YYREEE (reference sequence). The V gene lost 4 bases and the J gene lost 4 bases, with 12 bases spanning the gap. The CDR3 sequence is 13 residues long. The CDR3: CASSPKGTYEQYF. The CDR3 region has the DNA TGTGCCAGCAGCCCTAAGGGAACTTACGAGCAGTACTTC.

This clone has more than one count but fewer than ten. The CDR3 loop is CASSQPGRGRNYGYTF. In DNA form, the CDR3 reads TGCGCCAGCAGTCAACCCGGGAGGGGGCGTAACTATGGCTACACCTTC. This sequence joins TRBV23-1 and TRBJ1-2, with TRBD1 matching 7 bases. TRBV23-1 is known as an ORF, though its function is uncertain. The CDR3 consists of 16 residues. V shed 2 bases, J shed 1 base, and the junction held 7 bases outside the gene matches.

The chain is built from TRBV4-3 and TRBJ1-2; maybe TRBD1 (5 bases). V was shortened by 2 bases and J by 4 bases, with 14 bases between the two germline ends. The CDR3 is made up of 15 amino acids. From germline, CDR1 is LGHNA and CDR2 YSLEER. CDR3 DNA: TGCGCCAGCAGCCAATCCGGGGGAGGTATCTATGGCTACACCTTC. This translates into CASSQSGGGIYGYTF.

The chain is built from TRBV4-2 and TRBJ1-4; TRBD1 is a possible D gene (5 bases). Trimming cost V 3 bases and J 13 bases, with 15 bases left between them. Germline V gene data show CDR1 as LGHNA and CDR2 as YNFKEQ. This CDR3 spans 13 amino acids. The CDR3 region is CASSQRGPGVLFF. The CDR3 region has the DNA TGTGCCAGCAGCCAGAGGGGCCCGGGGGTACTGTTTTTT.

The chain carries TRBV21-1 and TRBJ2-7; the D call in the table, TRBD1, was not verified against the DNA. TRBV21-1 is shown as a pseudogene. This CDR3 is built from 16 residues. Written as DNA, the CDR3 is TGTGCCAGCAGCAAATCAGGCCGGGACACCTCCTACGAGCAGTACTTC. This encodes CASSKSGRDTSYEQYF.

The rearrangement joins TRBV9 to TRBJ1-1; TRBD1 might be the D (6 bases). CDR3 length: 17 amino acids. V was shortened by 2 bases and J by 6 bases, with 23 bases between the two germline ends. Per the germline V gene, CDR1 is SGDLS and CDR2 is YYNGEE. The CDR3 region is CASSVHWGPLNGAEAFF. In nucleotides, the CDR3 is TGTGCCAGCAGCGTCCATTGGGGGCCCCTTAATGGGGCTGAAGCTTTCTTT.

The chain joins TRBV18 to TRBJ2-5, with D maybe TRBD2 (6 bases). Germline V gives CDR1 KGHSH, CDR2 LQKENI. The V gene lost 3 bases and the J gene lost 1 base, with 9 bases spanning the gap. CDR3 length: 14 residues. The CDR3 region is CASSPAGLQETQYF. Written as DNA, the CDR3 is TGTGCCAGCTCACCGGCGGGACTCCAAGAGACCCAGTACTTC.